This T cell receptor beta chain was observed in a study of blood T cell repertoires in COVID-19 (dated by TCRdb to between 2020 and 2021). Broadly, across the study: Collaborator samples came from the United States, Italy and Spain and covered acute and convalescent phases of COVID-19. The prospective study material was composed of cDNA or gDNA derived from T cells, B-cell-depleted T cells, or PBMCs. The dataset comprised deeply sampled blood TCRbeta repertoires from subjects exposed to, actively infected with, or recovered from COVID-19. The repertoires were released in a freely available public database meant as a resource for research on the immune response to SARS-CoV-2. The samples were drawn from two sources: the first 160 participants of the ongoing ImmuneRACE study, and 950 to 1,500 subjects contributed by 6 global collaborators. The sample metadata nearly always contained a de-identified subject ID, COVID-19 status, age in years and sex. HLA class I and class II types, where available, came from metadata supplied by the sample provider rather than from assay-based typing.

Beyond this particular receptor, the publication reports: The quantity of clinical and demographic metadata differed by source and by participant and was supplied without curation.

TCRbeta CDR3 regions were amplified from genomic DNA by means of the immunoSEQ Assay, a bias-controlled multiplex PCR. Under the source paper's analysis protocol: Within the assay, amplification of reference gene primers was used to estimate how many nucleated cells each sample contained. Sequence reads were collapsed and filtered to measure the absolute abundance of every unique TCRbeta CDR3 rearrangement. Productive Simpson clonality was computed per sample as the square root of Simpson's diversity index over productive rearrangements. TCRdb carries this immuneACCESS record with in-frame sequences only. Its versions omit some clonotypes, under half of them owing to an unresolved V gene in the studies checked, with the rest unexplained. V and J calls and clone size come straight from that table; D and trimming were deduced from the DNA. This sample is represented by 350,000 to 450,000 clones; roughly nine tenths of them were singletons. Together, the top ten hold 0.7% to 0.95% of the sample.

From a lookup of the germline V gene, CDR1 and CDR2 are LGHNT and FRNRAP. The CDR3 sequence holds 15 residues, the cysteine and phenylalanine included. The only DNA kept is the CDR3, 45 bases in frame from the first base. At the junction V is shortened by 6 bases and J by 3 bases; bases outside the gene matches: 8. Details on this clone: Its binding antigen is unknown. Base qualities are missing; no much larger clone stands one base away.

Participants in the prospective study were enrolled through a virtual design, were aged about 18 to 89 years, and lived in roughly 24 United States geographic areas. To assign participants to cohorts, the prospective study relied on clinical history that participants themselves reported in a screening survey and a study questionnaire. Exposed participants had been in contact, within 2 weeks of entering the study, with a person who had a PCR-confirmed or clinician-diagnosed case of COVID-19. In the prospective study, whole blood, serum and a nasopharyngeal or oropharyngeal swab were collected from each participant by mobile phlebotomists. Additional blood draws and questionnaires over a roughly two-month period could optionally be provided by prospective study participants. Prospective study blood samples were shipped either frozen or at room temperature before DNA extraction.

The receptor's source is a woman in her 40s who had been exposed to COVID-19. The sequencing sample was made of PBMCs or T cells enriched from blood (not recorded which). Rearrangement joined TRBV12-5 to TRBJ1-2; 9 of the junction bases match TRBD1. The CDR3 protein is CASGPLTGGDYGYTF. DNA sequence: TGTGCTAGTGGGCCGCTTACAGGGGGCGACTATGGCTACACCTTC.